Below, 20 T cell receptor beta chains from the same sample are listed, as sequenced in a study of shared T cell receptors in the human thymus. The method was immunoSEQ multiplex PCR; TCRdb's version includes in-frame clones alone and lacks a portion of them. The data show fewer than 700,000 clones, 88% seen once. These data were likewise used in another study, on human thymus T cells.

Sequencing was carried out using thymocytes. The source of these receptors is a boy under two years old with a congenital heart defect.

The rearrangement joins TRBV28 to TRBJ2-1; 12 nucleotides align to TRBD2. This CDR3 contains 16 residues. CDR1 is MDHEN, CDR2 SYDVKM, per germline. V lost 3 bases, J lost 6 bases, and 6 bases stayed unmatched. The CDR3 here is CASSFVRLAGANEQFF. CDR3 nucleotide sequence: TGTGCCAGCAGTTTCGTCCGACTAGCGGGAGCCAATGAGCAGTTCTTC.

This chain links TRBV29-1 with TRBJ2-3, with 8 positions matching TRBD2. The CDR3 length is 16 residues. After removal of 7 bases from V and 0 bases from J, the junction contained 12 bases not matched to a gene. Germline values: CDR1 SQVTM, CDR2 ANQGSEA. CDR3 sequence (DNA): TGCAGCGAACTACATAGCGGGGAATCTAGCACAGATACGCAGTATTTT. It encodes CSELHSGESSTDTQYF.

This rearrangement joins TRBV7-8 to TRBJ2-1, with 10 bases lining up with TRBD2. The CDR3 is 15 amino acids. The V gene's germline CDR1 is SGHVS and CDR2 FQNEAQ. J was trimmed by 3 bases and V by 5 bases; bases with no gene match: 4. In DNA, the CDR3 is TGTGCCAGCAGCCCCCTAGCGGGGGACTACAATGAGCAGTTCTTC. It yields the protein CASSPLAGDYNEQFF.

V is TRBV27 and J is TRBJ2-1; TRBD2 is a possible D gene (6 bases). Germline loops: CDR1 MNHEY, CDR2 SMNVEV (reference sequence). The length of the CDR3 is 15 residues. Trimming took off 3 bases at V and 0 bases at J, with 9 bases between the two ends. CDR3 residues: CASSLVGSSYNEQFF. The CDR3 nucleotides read TGTGCCAGCAGTTTGGTCGGGAGCTCCTACAATGAGCAGTTCTTC.

V usage is TRBV4-3 and J usage is TRBJ2-3, with a weak D call TRBD1 (5 bases). Germline-derived CDR1 and CDR2 are LGHNA and YSLEER. Trimming removed 1 base from V and 3 bases from J, with 20 bases in between. The CDR3 consists of 18 residues. The CDR3: CASSQGTATRANTDTQYF. The CDR3 DNA is TGCGCCAGCAGCCAAGGGACGGCAACCAGGGCGAATACAGATACGCAGTATTTT.

A single count supports this clone. V is TRBV4-3 and J is TRBJ2-2; tentative D call: TRBD2 (5 bases). The CDR3 totals 18 residues. V dropped 4 bases and J dropped 6 bases, with 24 bases sitting between them. Germline lookup yields CDR1 LGHNA and CDR2 YSLEER. The CDR3 sequence is CASSPSKSAGPCPGELFF. As DNA, the CDR3 is TGCGCCAGCAGCCCCTCCAAGTCGGCGGGTCCCTGTCCCGGGGAGCTGTTTTTT.

The chain uses TRBV14 and TRBJ1-4; 12 bases are shared with TRBD1. Looked up from germline, CDR1 is SGHDN and CDR2 is FVKESK. The V gene end was trimmed by 4 bases and the J gene end by 3 bases; junction bases not matched to a gene: 6. This CDR3 comprises 17 residues. CDR3 residues: CASSRGTGGAANEKLFF. As DNA, the CDR3 is TGTGCCAGCAGCCGTGGGACAGGGGGCGCGGCTAATGAAAAACTGTTTTTT.

A few counts support this clone. The V and J genes are TRBV29-1 and TRBJ2-1; 10 bases line up with TRBD2. Germline CDR1 and CDR2: SQVTM and ANQGSEA. The CDR3 loop spans 20 amino acids. V lost 0 bases, J lost 7 bases, and 21 bases stayed unmatched. CDR3 DNA: TGCAGCGTTGAAGATCGTTCCGGGACCCCTATAGCGGGAGGCCAGAATGAGCAGTTCTTC. Residues: CSVEDRSGTPIAGGQNEQFF.

The gene calls are TRBV4-1 and TRBJ2-1, with 9 bases identical to TRBD2. Trimming removed 4 bases from V and 2 bases from J; junction bases left unmatched: 6. Germline values: CDR1 MGHRA, CDR2 YSYEKL. The CDR3 consists of 16 residues. The CDR3 protein is CASSPMTSGPYNEQFF. The CDR3 coding sequence is TGCGCCAGCAGCCCGATGACTAGCGGCCCCTACAATGAGCAGTTCTTC.

The chain recombines TRBV7-9 with TRBJ2-1; 15 bases map to TRBD2. The CDR3 sequence is 19 residues long. Germline V gene data show CDR1 as SEHNR and CDR2 as FQNEAQ (reference sequence). V trimming: 5 bases; J trimming: 4 bases; junction bases outside the gene matches: 12. DNA of the CDR3: TGTGCCAGCAGCGCCCACCGGACTAGCGGGAGGGCAGTATACAATGAGCAGTTCTTC. Translating gives CASSAHRTSGRAVYNEQFF.

The chain is built from TRBV27 and TRBJ1-1; the D is unclear. Germline CDR1 MNHEY, CDR2 SMNVEV (reference sequence). The CDR3 is made up of 12 amino acids. V shed 4 bases and J shed 8 bases, with 11 bases lying between them. CDR3 protein: CASSYPLGEAFF. As DNA, the CDR3 is TGTGCCAGCAGTTATCCTCTGGGCGAAGCTTTCTTT.

The chain uses TRBV5-6 and TRBJ2-1, with a tentative D call TRBD2 (6 bases). Germline V lookup: CDR1 SGHDT, CDR2 YYEEEE. V lost 2 bases and J 9 bases, leaving 15 bases between the germline ends. This CDR3 comprises 14 residues. Written as DNA, the CDR3 is TGTGCCAGCAGCTTTCTAACTAGCAGTTGTGAGCAGTTCTTC. Its protein product is CASSFLTSSCEQFF.

The J gene is TRBJ2-7, the V gene TRBV4-3; D is perhaps TRBD1 (6 bases). Deletions cut 4 bases from V and 2 bases from J, with 18 bases between. CDR3 length equals 16 residues. Looked up from germline, CDR1 is LGHNA and CDR2 is YSLEER. The CDR3 coding sequence is TGCGCCAGCAGCCCATGGACAGTTTCGCGACCCTACGAGCAGTACTTC. Protein sequence: CASSPWTVSRPYEQYF.

The chain recombines TRBV11-2 with TRBJ2-3; no reliable D call. CDR1 SGHAT and CDR2 FQNNGV come from the germline V gene. The CDR3 totals 13 residues. Trimming took off 5 bases at V and 2 bases at J, with 8 bases between the two ends. The CDR3 DNA reads TGTGCCAGCAGCCTCCAGATCACAGATACGCAGTATTTT. It specifies CASSLQITDTQYF.

The chain is built from TRBV9 and TRBJ2-5; D is perhaps TRBD2 (6 bases). The CDR3 is 17 amino acids. Germline lookup yields CDR1 SGDLS and CDR2 YYNGEE. Deletions cut 0 bases from V and 9 bases from J, with 24 bases between. The DNA of the CDR3 is TGTGCCAGCAGCGTAGACGCATGGAGGGACGGCCTAAGAGCCCAGTACTTC. Amino acids: CASSVDAWRDGLRAQYF.

The rearrangement uses TRBV27 and TRBJ1-1, with D perhaps matching TRBD1 (6 bases). The CDR3 contains 18 residues. Germline CDR1 MNHEY, CDR2 SMNVEV (reference sequence). The ends were cut back, 3 bases at V and 0 bases at J, with 20 bases in the middle. The CDR3 reads CASSFKGEWAKVNTEAFF. The CDR3 bases are TGTGCCAGCAGTTTTAAGGGGGAGTGGGCCAAAGTGAACACTGAAGCTTTCTTT.

This chain links TRBV15 with TRBJ2-3; TRBD1 matches 11 bases. With 9 bases clipped from V and 2 bases from J, the junction kept 7 bases outside the gene matches. Germline loops: CDR1 LNHNV, CDR2 YYDKDF (reference sequence). This CDR3 is built from 15 residues. CDR3 sequence: CATNLGQGATDTQYF. CDR3 bases: TGTGCCACGAACCTAGGACAGGGGGCCACAGATACGCAGTATTTT.

The chain uses TRBV7-9 and TRBJ2-5; D is perhaps TRBD2 (6 bases). Germline V gene sequence: CDR1 SEHNR, CDR2 FQNEAQ (reference sequence). V shed 4 bases and J shed 3 bases, with 15 bases lying between them. This CDR3 has 15 amino acids. The CDR3 DNA sequence: TGTGCCAGCAGCTCGTGGGCCGGGGGTGAAGAGACCCAGTACTTC. This encodes CASSSWAGGEETQYF.

This clone was seen only once. The chain couples TRBV6-1 to TRBJ1-4; D gene ambiguous. V was shortened by 0 bases and J by 7 bases, with 12 bases between the two germline ends. Germline CDR1 and CDR2: MNHNS and SASEGT. The CDR3 spans 15 residues. For the CDR3, the DNA is TGTGCCAGCAGTGAAGCGGGCCCCCCCTTTGAAAAACTGTTTTTT. Translating it yields CASSEAGPPFEKLFF.

The chain is built from TRBV5-6 and TRBJ1-4, with 8 bases fitting TRBD1. V lost 1 base and J lost 2; bases outside the gene matches: 13. CDR1 and CDR2 (germline): SGHDT, YYEEEE. This CDR3 spans 19 amino acids. CDR3 region: CASSLSWPGGRSTNEKLFF. The CDR3 nucleotides are TGTGCCAGCAGCTTGAGTTGGCCAGGGGGCCGAAGTACTAATGAAAAACTGTTTTTT.